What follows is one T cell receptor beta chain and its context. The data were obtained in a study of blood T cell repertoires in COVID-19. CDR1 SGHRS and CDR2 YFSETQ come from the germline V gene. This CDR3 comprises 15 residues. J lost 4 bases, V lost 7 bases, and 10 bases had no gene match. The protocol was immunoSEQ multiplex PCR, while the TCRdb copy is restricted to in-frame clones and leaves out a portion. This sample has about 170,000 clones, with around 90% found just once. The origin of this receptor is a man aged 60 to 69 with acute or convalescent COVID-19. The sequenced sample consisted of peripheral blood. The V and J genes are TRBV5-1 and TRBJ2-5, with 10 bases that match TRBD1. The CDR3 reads CASSEGQGVAETQYF. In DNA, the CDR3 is TGCGCCAGCTCTGAAGGACAGGGGGTTGCAGAGACCCAGTACTTC.